A selection of T cell receptor beta chains follows, all from one sample in a study of control samples from healthy donors and cancer patients. Some clones are missing from TCRdb's copy, which holds only in-frame ones; the method was immunoSEQ multiplex PCR. Of 130,000 to 150,000 clones listed, 91% are singletons. The sequenced sample consisted of blood. The origin of the receptors is a man aged 30-40 years in good health. Both conserved end residues are part of each CDR3. Each record gives: J gene, D gene, clone size, V gene, CDR3 protein, CDR3 DNA. D genes are given only for firm matches. Rows give clone size only sometimes, using once, few, many, or a class for an expanded clone.

TRBJ1-3 | TRBD1 | . | TRBV2 | CASSKVGTGSGNTIYF | TGTGCCAGCAGTAAGGTCGGGACAGGGTCTGGAAACACCATATATTTT
TRBJ2-7 | . | . | TRBV11-2 | CASSLGSRGYEQYF | TGTGCCAGCAGCTTAGGTTCCAGGGGATACGAGCAGTACTTC
TRBJ2-7 | . | . | TRBV12-3/TRBV12-4 | CASRQDSYEQYF | TGTGCCAGCAGGCAAGACAGCTACGAGCAGTACTTC
TRBJ2-2 | . | . | TRBV10-3 | CAISEALLNTGELFF | TGTGCCATCAGTGAGGCCTTACTGAACACCGGGGAGCTGTTTTTT
TRBJ2-2 | TRBD2 | . | TRBV13 | CASSHSGVNTGELFF | TGTGCCAGCAGCCATAGCGGGGTGAACACCGGGGAGCTGTTTTTT
TRBJ1-2 | TRBD1 | . | TRBV18 | CASSPGTAVGYGYTF | TGTGCCAGCTCACCTGGGACAGCTGTCGGCTATGGCTACACCTTC
TRBJ2-3 | . | . | TRBV9 | CASSVGPGGGRGGDTQYF | TGTGCCAGCAGCGTAGGGCCCGGCGGGGGCCGTGGGGGAGATACGCAGTATTTT
TRBJ2-3 | . | . | TRBV7-8 | CASSPLGSTDTQYF | TGTGCCAGCAGCCCCCTTGGGAGCACAGATACGCAGTATTTT
TRBJ1-6 | TRBD1 | few | TRBV19 | CASTETGGDNSPLHF | TGTGCCAGTACCGAGACAGGGGGCGATAATTCACCCCTCCACTTT
TRBJ1-1 | . | . | TRBV28 | CASSLGRDRAFF | TGTGCCAGCAGCTTGGGCAGGGACCGGGCTTTCTTT
TRBJ2-2 | TRBD1 | . | TRBV9 | CASSARDSTGELFF | TGTGCCAGCAGCGCCCGGGACAGCACCGGGGAGCTGTTTTTT
TRBJ1-1 | . | . | TRBV6-4 | CASSSALDTEAFF | TGTGCCAGCAGTTCGGCCCTGGACACTGAAGCTTTCTTT
TRBJ2-2 | . | . | TRBV2 | CALTRPSTGELFF | TGTGCCCTAACACGCCCGAGTACCGGGGAGCTGTTTTTT
TRBJ2-7 | . | once | TRBV2 | CASSWFAAYEQYF | TGTGCCAGCAGCTGGTTTGCTGCCTACGAGCAGTACTTC
TRBJ1-4 | . | . | TRBV27 | CASSLTVATNEKLFF | TGTGCCAGCAGTTTAACAGTCGCAACTAATGAAAAACTGTTTTTT
TRBJ1-2 | . | few | TRBV2 | CASSEAAYGYTF | TGTGCCAGCAGTGAGGCAGCCTATGGCTACACCTTC
TRBJ2-1 | TRBD2 | . | TRBV4-1 | CASSRLAGGKYNEQFF | TGCGCCAGCAGCCGGCTAGCGGGGGGGAAATACAATGAGCAGTTCTTC
TRBJ1-2 | . | . | TRBV7-2 | CASSLDGAGSYYGYTF | TGTGCCAGCAGCTTAGATGGGGCAGGCTCGTACTATGGCTACACCTTC
TRBJ2-3 | TRBD2 | . | TRBV7-2 | CASSLQRGFFTDTQYF | TGTGCCAGCAGCTTACAGCGGGGTTTTTTCACAGATACGCAGTATTTT
TRBJ2-7 | . | . | TRBV4-1 | CASSQGTWGYEQYF | TGCGCCAGCAGCCAAGGAACTTGGGGGTACGAGCAGTACTTC
TRBJ1-2 | . | . | TRBV3-1/TRBV3-2 | CASSQDLGRNYGYTF | TGTGCCAGCAGCCAAGATTTGGGCAGGAACTATGGCTACACCTTC
TRBJ2-2 | TRBD1 | . | TRBV7-9 | CASSRQGTNTGELFF | TGTGCCAGCAGCCGACAGGGAACGAACACCGGGGAGCTGTTTTTT
TRBJ1-5 | . | . | TRBV28 | CASSLRGGRQPQHF | TGTGCCAGCAGTTTAAGAGGGGGACGACAGCCCCAGCATTTT
TRBJ2-7 | . | . | TRBV11-2 | CASSLGQGAYEQYF | TGTGCCAGCAGCTTAGGGCAGGGAGCCTACGAGCAGTACTTC
TRBJ2-7 | . | . | TRBV24-1 | CATSAKGQYYEQYF | TGTGCCACCAGTGCTAAGGGACAATACTACGAGCAGTACTTC
TRBJ1-3 | . | . | TRBV7-9 | CASSFPGTGNTIYF | TGTGCCAGCAGCTTCCCCGGTACTGGAAACACCATATATTTT
TRBJ2-7 | TRBD1 | once | TRBV5-5 | CASSLPAGTGVSYEQYF | TGTGCCAGCAGCTTGCCCGCCGGGACAGGGGTTTCATACGAGCAGTACTTC
TRBJ2-1 | TRBD2 | . | TRBV12-3/TRBV12-4 | CASSLGPGRGQFF | TGTGCCAGCAGTTTAGGGCCCGGGAGGGGGCAGTTCTTC
TRBJ1-1 | TRBD1 | . | TRBV9 | CASSPQGASTEAFF | TGTGCCAGCAGCCCACAGGGGGCTTCCACTGAAGCTTTCTTT
TRBJ2-5 | . | . | TRBV10-3 | CAISEEQRRGETQYF | TGTGCCATCAGTGAGGAACAAAGGAGGGGAGAGACCCAGTACTTC
TRBJ2-2 | . | . | TRBV13 | CASSRGTTGELFF | TGTGCCAGCAGCCGTGGGACAACCGGGGAGCTGTTTTTT
TRBJ1-5 | TRBD1 | once | TRBV28 | CASSYRGDNQPQHF | TGTGCCAGCAGTTACAGGGGGGACAATCAGCCCCAGCATTTT
TRBJ1-1 | . | . | TRBV19 | CASSDAISTEAFF | TGTGCCAGTAGTGACGCAATCAGCACTGAAGCTTTCTTT
TRBJ2-7 | TRBD2 | . | TRBV5-1 | CASSNRVAGVHEQYF | TGCGCCAGCAGCAACCGGGTAGCGGGGGTCCACGAGCAGTACTTC
TRBJ2-1 | TRBD1 | . | TRBV7-9 | CASSPLGRGLDNEQFF | TGTGCCAGCAGCCCTCTGGGCAGGGGGCTTGACAATGAGCAGTTCTTC
TRBJ2-7 | . | . | TRBV29-1 | CSVEDMFRGEQYF | TGCAGCGTTGAAGATATGTTTCGGGGGGAGCAGTACTTC
TRBJ2-3 | TRBD2 | once | TRBV11-2 | CASSGRIAGGQEDTQYF | TGTGCCAGCAGCGGGCGAATAGCGGGGGGGCAAGAAGATACGCAGTATTTT
TRBJ1-1 | . | . | TRBV27 | CASRPDRTVTEAFF | TGTGCCAGCAGGCCAGATAGGACGGTGACTGAAGCTTTCTTT
TRBJ2-5 | TRBD2 | . | TRBV19 | CASSPGGFQETQYF | TGTGCCAGTAGTCCCGGGGGGTTCCAAGAGACCCAGTACTTC
TRBJ2-2 | . | . | TRBV9 | CASSVASPPGELFF | TGTGCCAGCAGCGTAGCTTCCCCCCCCGGGGAGCTGTTTTTT
TRBJ1-2 | . | . | TRBV7-8 | CASSPKRGYGYTF | TGTGCCAGCAGCCCCAAGCGGGGATATGGCTACACCTTC
TRBJ1-4 | TRBD1 | . | TRBV7-2 | CASSLGTGGEKLFF | TGTGCCAGCAGCTTAGGGACAGGGGGCGAAAAACTGTTTTTT
TRBJ1-2 | TRBD1 | . | TRBV4-1 | CASSQTGSGYGYTF | TGCGCCAGCAGCCAGACAGGGTCGGGCTATGGCTACACCTTC
TRBJ1-1 | TRBD1 | . | TRBV27 | CASSLPTGTEFEAFF | TGTGCCAGCAGTTTACCCACCGGGACAGAATTTGAAGCTTTCTTT
TRBJ1-2 | TRBD1 | . | TRBV7-3 | CASSPTGGTGSNYGYTF | TGTGCCAGCAGCCCTACGGGGGGGACAGGGTCTAACTATGGCTACACCTTC
TRBJ2-7 | TRBD1 | . | TRBV27 | CASSRTGEGVYEQYF | TGTGCCAGCAGTCGGACAGGGGAGGGGGTGTACGAGCAGTACTTC
TRBJ1-6 | TRBD1 | . | TRBV9 | CASSGRQGGYNSPLHF | TGTGCCAGCAGCGGTCGACAGGGGGGCTATAATTCACCCCTCCACTTT
TRBJ1-1 | . | . | TRBV5-1 | CASSLRDWGTEAFF | TGCGCCAGCAGCTTGAGGGATTGGGGCACTGAAGCTTTCTTT
TRBJ1-4 | TRBD1 | . | TRBV30 | CASTGTNEKLFF | TGTGCCTCGACAGGGACTAATGAAAAACTGTTTTTT
TRBJ2-1 | . | . | TRBV5-1 | CASSISYNEQFF | TGCGCCAGCAGCATCTCCTACAATGAGCAGTTCTTC